Following are 18 T cell receptor beta chains from one sample sequenced in a study of PD-L1 blockade in urothelial cancer. TCRdb's table, derived via immunoSEQ multiplex PCR, lists solely in-frame clones and lacks some. This sample carries fewer than 65,000 clones, approximately 78% of them seen once, and the ten largest clones take around 1.5%. The time point: pretreatment peripheral blood. The sample consisted of PBMCs, taken around atezolizumab (anti-PD-L1) treatment. The receptor source for this set is a man between 65 and 85 years old with urothelial cancer.

The chain recombines TRBV5-1 with TRBJ2-5, with 7 bases identical to TRBD2. CDR3 length equals 19 residues. The germline CDR1 and CDR2 sequences are SGHRS and YFSETQ. Trimming removed 4 bases from V and 5 bases from J; junction bases left unmatched: 23. The CDR3 DNA reads TGCGCCAGCAGCCGACCCTCGGGATTCGAGGGAGGGAGGGCGGAGACCCAGTACTTC. This gives the protein CASSRPSGFEGGRAETQYF. The full variable domain, in which reference TRBV5-1 and TRBJ2-5 provide the parts outside the CDR3, is KAGVTQTPRYLIKTRGQQVTLSCSPISGHRSVSWYQQTPGQGLQFLFEYFSETQRNKGNFPGRFSGRQFSNSRSEMNVSTLELGDSALYLCASSRPSGFEGGRAETQYFGPGTRLLVL.

The chain has TRBV7-8 and TRBJ2-5; no clear D gene. Germline CDR1 and CDR2: SGHVS and FQNEAQ. This CDR3 has 14 residues. Trimming removed 5 bases from V and 1 base from J, with 11 bases in between. The CDR3 protein is CASSPRLSQETQYF. The CDR3 DNA is TGTGCCAGCAGCCCCCGACTCTCCCAAGAGACCCAGTACTTC.

CDR3 region: CASSQDSPNPYLETQYF. Written as DNA, the CDR3 is TGTGCCAGCAGCCAAGATTCCCCCAACCCCTACCTGGAGACCCAGTACTTC. The V call is TRBV14, the J call TRBJ2-5; D ambiguous. V lost 0 bases and J 5 bases, leaving 19 bases between the germline ends. This CDR3 contains 17 residues. Germline V gives CDR1 SGHDN, CDR2 FVKESK.

This clone occurred once. The chain combines TRBV7-9 with TRBJ1-1; D is unclear. This CDR3 is built from 12 residues. The germline V and J ends were trimmed by 11 bases and 4 bases, with 14 bases remaining between them. Germline V lookup: CDR1 SEHNR, CDR2 FQNEAQ (reference sequence). The CDR3 loop reads CAGGIRGTEAFF. The CDR3 nucleotides read TGTGCCGGAGGAATTCGGGGCACTGAAGCTTTCTTT. Combining the CDR3 with reference TRBV7-9 and TRBJ1-1 gives the whole variable domain DTGVSQNPRHKITKRGQNVTFRCDPISEHNRLYWYRQTLGQGPEFLTYFQNEAQLEKSRLLSDRFSAERPKGSFSTLEIQRTEQGDSAMYLCAGGIRGTEAFFGQGTRLTVV.

This rearrangement joins TRBV6-6 to TRBJ2-7; 11 nucleotides align to TRBD1. The CDR3 totals 15 residues. The germline V gene has CDR1 MNHNY and CDR2 SVGAGI (reference sequence). V lost 7 bases and J lost 6; bases outside the gene matches: 11. Written as DNA, the CDR3 is TGTGCCAGCATCCGCCCCGGACAGGGGGCTGCCGAGCAGTACTTC. It yields the protein CASIRPGQGAAEQYF.

The chain joins TRBV27 to TRBJ1-1, with a tentative D call TRBD1 (6 bases). Trimming left V 7 bases short and J 1 base short, with 19 bases between. This CDR3 spans 16 amino acids. Per the germline V gene, CDR1 is MNHEY and CDR2 is SMNVEV (reference sequence). CDR3 loop: CASTPSGGRTNTEAFF. CDR3 sequence (DNA): TGTGCCAGCACCCCCTCCGGGGGGCGGACGAACACTGAAGCTTTCTTT.

This rearrangement joins TRBV19 to TRBJ2-7; the match to TRBD1 covers 8 bases. The CDR3 covers 13 residues. V shed 5 bases and J 3 bases; nucleotides not matched to a gene: 3. Germline CDR1 is LNHDA and CDR2 is SQIVND (reference sequence). CDR3 sequence: CASSGQGLYEQYF. As DNA, the CDR3 is TGTGCCAGTAGTGGACAGGGCCTCTACGAGCAGTACTTC.

This chain joins TRBV5-1 and TRBJ2-5; D unresolved. The CDR3 is made up of 13 amino acids. V shed 4 bases and J shed 2 bases, with 9 bases lying between them. In germline, CDR1 is SGHRS, CDR2 YFSETQ. For the CDR3, the DNA is TGCGCCAGCAGCCGAGCCACTCAAGAGACCCAGTACTTC. Amino acids: CASSRATQETQYF.

CDR3 bases: TGCAGCGTTGCGCTAGCCTACGAGCAGTACTTC. Residues: CSVALAYEQYF. The rearrangement uses TRBV29-1 and TRBJ2-7; the D is unclear. The V end was cut by 4 bases, the J end by 2 bases, with 6 bases between. CDR3 length: 11 residues. CDR1 and CDR2 from the germline V gene are SQVTM and ANQGSEA.

The CDR3 bases are TGTGCCATCAGTGAGTCGAGTGGGGAGTCCTACGAGCAGTACTTC. Its translation is CAISESSGESYEQYF. The chain carries TRBV10-3 and TRBJ2-7; TRBD2 is a possible D gene (5 bases). Germline assignment: CDR1 ENHRY and CDR2 SYGVKD. The length of the CDR3 is 15 residues. Trimming cost V 0 bases and J 1 base, with 10 bases left between them.

Concerning this clone itself: This same CDR3 is encoded by further DNA sequences in the sample. The chain uses TRBV5-1 and TRBJ2-7; TRBD2 agrees at 10 bases. The CDR3 extends over 14 amino acids. Germline trimming cut 3 bases from V and 2 bases from J; bases unmatched to any gene: 2. Germline V CDR1 and CDR2: SGHRS, YFSETQ. The CDR3 DNA is TGCGCCAGCAGCTCCAGCGGGAGGGCCTACGAGCAGTACTTC. This encodes CASSSSGRAYEQYF. The complete variable domain, with remaining parts taken from reference TRBV5-1 and TRBJ2-7, reads KAGVTQTPRYLIKTRGQQVTLSCSPISGHRSVSWYQQTPGQGLQFLFEYFSETQRNKGNFPGRFSGRQFSNSRSEMNVSTLELGDSALYLCASSSSGRAYEQYFGPGTRLTVT.

This chain connects TRBV6-1 to TRBJ2-3; no definite D call. The length of the CDR3 is 17 residues. The germline V gene has CDR1 MNHNS and CDR2 SASEGT. Trimming stripped 0 bases from V and 0 bases from J, with 13 bases between. DNA of the CDR3: TGTGCCAGCAGTGAAGCGTTGCAGACATCTAGCACAGATACGCAGTATTTT. Protein: CASSEALQTSSTDTQYF.

The genes are TRBV18 and TRBJ2-7; the match to TRBD1 covers 7 bases. Germline CDR1 is KGHSH and CDR2 is LQKENI. V was clipped by 2 bases and J by 3 bases; unmatched bases: 7. The CDR3 spans 15 residues. DNA of the CDR3: TGTGCCAGCTCACCATTCCAGGGGGATGGCTACGAGCAGTACTTC. Its translation: CASSPFQGDGYEQYF.

This clone is a singleton in its sample. The chain carries TRBV10-1 and TRBJ2-5; 9 bases fit TRBD2. Trimming took 7 bases from V and 2 from J; bases not matched to a gene: 23. The CDR3 runs to 20 residues. Germline CDR1 WNHNN, CDR2 SYGVQD (reference sequence). The CDR3 sequence: CASIMKSRMSGRMQQETQYF. CDR3 nucleotide sequence: TGCGCCAGCATAATGAAGAGTCGGATGAGCGGGAGGATGCAACAAGAGACCCAGTACTTC.

V usage is TRBV19 and J usage is TRBJ2-7; 7 bases line up with TRBD1. Germline V CDR1 and CDR2: LNHDA, SQIVND (reference sequence). V was pared by 4 bases and J by 3 bases, with 6 bases of the junction left unmatched. This CDR3 has 14 amino acids. The CDR3 is CASSSGTASYEQYF. The CDR3 bases are TGTGCCAGTAGTAGTGGGACAGCTAGCTACGAGCAGTACTTC.

This chain connects TRBV27 to TRBJ2-1, with 9 bases lining up with TRBD2. CDR1 and CDR2 from the germline V gene are MNHEY and SMNVEV (reference sequence). V was clipped by 8 bases and J by 7 bases; unmatched bases: 12. CDR3 length: 15 residues. CDR3 sequence reads: CASREGTSLGNEQFF. In DNA form, the CDR3 reads TGTGCCAGCCGAGAAGGGACTAGCCTAGGGAATGAGCAGTTCTTC.

The V gene is TRBV7-6, the J gene TRBJ1-4; D is possibly TRBD1 (6 bases). The CDR3 covers 15 residues. V was trimmed by 3 bases and J by 5 bases, leaving 13 bases between them. Germline V gene sequence: CDR1 SGHVS, CDR2 FNYEAQ. This chain's CDR3 is CASSFSDSLNEKLFF. CDR3 DNA sequence: TGTGCCAGCAGCTTTTCGGACAGCTTGAATGAAAAACTGTTTTTT.

The chain uses TRBV10-3 and TRBJ2-1; TRBD2 matches 14 bases. V was clipped by 10 bases and J by 16 bases; unmatched bases: 15. This CDR3 spans 14 amino acids. Germline values: CDR1 ENHRY, CDR2 SYGVKD. In DNA form, the CDR3 reads TGTGCCAGTCAAGGGACTAGCGGGAGAACTGTAGTTTTCTTC. Its translation: CASQGTSGRTVVFF.